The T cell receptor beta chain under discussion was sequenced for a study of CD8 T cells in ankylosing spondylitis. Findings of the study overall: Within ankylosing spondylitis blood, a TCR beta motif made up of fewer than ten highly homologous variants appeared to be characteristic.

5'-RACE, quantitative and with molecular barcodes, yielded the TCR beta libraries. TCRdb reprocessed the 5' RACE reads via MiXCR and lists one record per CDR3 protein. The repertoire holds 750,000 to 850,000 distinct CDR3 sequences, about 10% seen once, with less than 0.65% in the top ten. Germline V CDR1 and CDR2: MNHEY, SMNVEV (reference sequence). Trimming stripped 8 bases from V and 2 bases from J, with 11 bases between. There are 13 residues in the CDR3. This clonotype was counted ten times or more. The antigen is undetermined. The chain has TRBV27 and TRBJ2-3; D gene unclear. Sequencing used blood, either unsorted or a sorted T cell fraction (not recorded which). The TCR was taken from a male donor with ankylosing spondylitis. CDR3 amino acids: CASGHFITDTQYF. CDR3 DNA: TGTGCCAGCGGTCACTTTATCACAGATACGCAGTATTTT.